This T cell receptor (beta chain) was recorded in a study of blood T cells in healthy people across ages. Study as a whole: T cells yielded about one barcoded beta molecule per two cells through template switching.

The CDR3 extends over 16 amino acids. V shed 1 base and J 2 bases; nucleotides not matched to a gene: 7. Findings and caveats of the study: No conclusive comparison of naive versus antigen-experienced cells was possible with unsorted PBMCs.

The authors ran a second PCR of about 6 to 11 cycles using a sample-barcoded 5' primer and a J-beta primer mix. Through a template-switch adaptor with 12 random nucleotides, each cDNA molecule received a tag. MiXCR was run by TCRdb on the 5' RACE reads, yielding one entry per CDR3 protein. The sample has 600,000 to 1,000,000 distinct CDR3 sequences, about 25% seen once. Only a few counts were recorded for this clonotype. Its antigen is currently unknown. These data also featured in a second study, about T cells of mothers and their children. This second report adds: A second PCR was performed with the M1S primer. This primer added sample barcodes and 2-4 random nucleotides.

Sample: blood. The sequence came from a boy aged 10-17 years in good health. This chain uses TRBV12-3 or TRBV12-4 with TRBJ2-5, with 7 bases identical to TRBD2. In DNA form, the CDR3 reads TGTGCCAGCAGTTTAGAGAAGACTAGCACACAAGAGACCCAGTACTTC. Encoded protein: CASSLEKTSTQETQYF.